This TCR beta chain was sequenced for a study of T cell responses to AZD1222 COVID-19 vaccine. Across the whole study: Recipients boosted at about 4 weeks or about 12 weeks are pooled. Study-wide results and caveats: The donor group comprised mostly white British people and more females; the analysis possibly underestimated clonal diversity. Just 5 to 7 AZD1222 recipients were seropositive at baseline. Reportedly, nearly half of unique spike TCRs recognized epitopes outside B.1.351/B.1.1.7 mutations.

CDR1 is LGHDT, CDR2 YNNKEL, per germline (reference sequence). The junction had 7 bases not matched to a gene; V was cut back by 4 bases and J by 5 bases. This CDR3 has 14 residues. Some clones are missing from TCRdb's copy, which holds only in-frame ones; the method was immunoSEQ multiplex PCR. The profile shows fewer than 30,000 clones, roughly 78% of them singletons. Comment on this clone: What it binds is unknown.

The sequenced sample was peripheral blood, obtained on day 0 of AZD1222 vaccination. This receptor was taken from an adult in good health. The chain carries TRBV3-1 (or the pseudogene TRBV3-2) and TRBJ1-1; 7 nucleotides align to TRBD1. The chain's CDR3 is CASSLLAGGTEAFF. CDR3 nucleotide sequence: TGTGCCAGCAGCCTACTTGCAGGGGGGACTGAAGCTTTCTTT.